These 3 T cell receptor beta chains were all obtained from the same sample, sequenced in a study of blood T cell repertoires in COVID-19. Clones were sequenced by immunoSEQ multiplex PCR, and TCRdb holds only the in-frame ones, with some missing. The data hold approximately 28,000 clones, with around 72% observed a single time. The specimen was peripheral blood. These receptors were taken from a boy younger than 10 with active or convalescent COVID-19.

The rearrangement joins TRBV7-2 to TRBJ2-1; unclear D gene. The CDR3 has 14 amino acids. Germline loops: CDR1 SGHTA, CDR2 FQGNSA. V gave up 2 bases and J gave up 5 bases, with 10 bases separating them. CDR3 bases: TGTGCCAGCAGCTTAACGAGTACAGACAATGAGCAGTTCTTC. It translates to CASSLTSTDNEQFF.

This clone is classed as medium-sized. The chain links TRBV6-5 to TRBJ2-1; TRBD1 agrees at 9 bases. Germline assignment: CDR1 MNHEY and CDR2 SVGAGI. J was trimmed by 8 bases and V by 7 bases; bases with no gene match: 6. CDR3 length: 13 amino acids. The CDR3 protein is CASTMTGGDEQFF. CDR3 coding DNA: TGTGCCAGCACCATGACAGGGGGAGATGAGCAGTTCTTC.

The chain has TRBV19 and TRBJ1-2, with a tentative D call TRBD1 (5 bases). The CDR3 length is 14 residues. Trimming left V 6 bases short and J 3 bases short, with 14 bases between. CDR1 and CDR2 (germline): LNHDA, SQIVND (reference sequence). The DNA of the CDR3 is TGTGCCAGTAGGGCACCGGGAGGGGACTATGGCTACACCTTC. Translation gives CASRAPGGDYGYTF.